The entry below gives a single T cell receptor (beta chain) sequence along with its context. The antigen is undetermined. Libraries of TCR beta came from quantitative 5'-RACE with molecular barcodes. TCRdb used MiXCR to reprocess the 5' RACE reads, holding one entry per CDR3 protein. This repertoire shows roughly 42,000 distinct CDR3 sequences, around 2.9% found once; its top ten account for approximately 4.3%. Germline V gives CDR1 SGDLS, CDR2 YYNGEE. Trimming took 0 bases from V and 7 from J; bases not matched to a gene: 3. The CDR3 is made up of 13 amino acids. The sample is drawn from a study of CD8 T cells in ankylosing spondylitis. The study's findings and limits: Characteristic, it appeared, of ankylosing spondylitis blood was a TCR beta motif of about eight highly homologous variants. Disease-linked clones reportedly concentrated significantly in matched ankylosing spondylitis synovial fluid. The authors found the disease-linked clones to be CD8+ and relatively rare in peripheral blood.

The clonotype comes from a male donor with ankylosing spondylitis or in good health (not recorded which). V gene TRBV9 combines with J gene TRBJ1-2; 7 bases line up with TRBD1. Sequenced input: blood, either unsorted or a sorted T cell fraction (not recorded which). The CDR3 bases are TGTGCCAGCAGCGTAGAGACAGGGTTTGGCTACACCTTC. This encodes CASSVETGFGYTF. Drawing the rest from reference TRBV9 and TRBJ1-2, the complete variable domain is DSGVTQTPKHLITATGQRVTLRCSPRSGDLSVYWYQQSLDQGLQFLIQYYNGEERAKGNILERFSAQQFPDLHSELNLSSLELGDSALYFCASSVETGFGYTFGSGTRLTVV.